The 13 T cell receptor beta chains below come from one sample, sequenced in a study of blood T cells in healthy people across ages. Then a second PCR, running roughly 7 to 11 cycles, was carried out with a sample-barcoded 5' primer and a J-beta primer mix. TCRdb reprocessed the 5' RACE reads with MiXCR, giving one entry per CDR3 protein. The sample has hundreds of thousands of distinct CDR3 sequences, 56% seen once. The sequencing input was blood. These receptors were collected from a man aged 35 to 55 in good health.

This rearrangement joins TRBV4-3 to TRBJ2-3, with unresolved D. The CDR3 covers 17 residues. The V end lost 1 base, the J end lost 3 bases, and 17 bases lay between the germline ends. The V gene's germline CDR1 is LGHNA and CDR2 YSLEER. CDR3 bases: TGCGCCAGCAGCCAAGTGGGGTTGGTTTCCCCTACAGATACGCAGTATTTT. This sequence encodes CASSQVGLVSPTDTQYF.

The J gene is TRBJ2-3, the V gene TRBV24-1, with D possibly matching TRBD2 (5 bases). Germline V gene sequence: CDR1 KGHDR, CDR2 SFDVKD. V was pared by 4 bases and J by 0 bases, with 10 bases between. The CDR3 is 15 amino acids. Here the CDR3 reads CATSDLGASTDTQYF. The CDR3 DNA is TGTGCCACCAGTGACCTGGGAGCTAGCACAGATACGCAGTATTTT.

This clonotype was observed a handful of times. The chain is built from TRBV7-2 and TRBJ2-2; 10 bases are a match to TRBD2. Germline CDR1 and CDR2: SGHTA and FQGNSA. The CDR3 runs 16 residues. V shed 5 bases, J shed 1 base, and the junction held 4 bases outside the gene matches. The CDR3: CASSRRTSGNTGELFF. The CDR3 DNA reads as TGTGCCAGCAGCCGCAGGACTAGCGGGAACACCGGGGAGCTGTTTTTT.

V usage is TRBV5-1 and J usage is TRBJ2-2; 9 bases line up with TRBD1. This CDR3 has 15 amino acids. After removal of 0 bases from V and 7 bases from J, the junction contained 4 bases not matched to a gene. Germline V lookup: CDR1 SGHRS, CDR2 YFSETQ. In DNA, the CDR3 is TGCGCCAGCAGCTTGGGGACAGGGGTCGGCGGGGAGCTGTTTTTT. This encodes CASSLGTGVGGELFF.

This clonotype showed up just a few times. J is TRBJ2-3 and V is TRBV5-1; D is unresolved. This CDR3 comprises 14 residues. V shed 0 bases and J shed 5 bases, with 10 bases lying between them. Germline CDR1 reads SGHRS; CDR2 reads YFSETQ. The CDR3 DNA reads TGCGCCAGCAGCTTGGAGAATTTGGGAGATACGCAGTATTTT. This codes for CASSLENLGDTQYF. The full variable domain, rest sourced from reference TRBV5-1 and TRBJ2-3, is KAGVTQTPRYLIKTRGQQVTLSCSPISGHRSVSWYQQTPGQGLQFLFEYFSETQRNKGNFPGRFSGRQFSNSRSEMNVSTLELGDSALYLCASSLENLGDTQYFGPGTRLTVL.

The rearrangement links TRBV10-3 to TRBJ2-1; 7 bases agree with TRBD2. The J segment lost 5 bases and the V segment lost 11 bases, leaving 18 bases of the junction unmatched. This CDR3 comprises 16 residues. The germline gives CDR1 ENHRY, CDR2 SYGVKD. The CDR3 is CALRAGQYTGDNEQFF. The CDR3 DNA is TGTGCCTTGCGAGCGGGGCAATACACAGGCGACAATGAGCAGTTCTTC.

The chain carries TRBV10-3 and TRBJ2-5; D possibly corresponds to TRBD1 (5 bases). CDR1 ENHRY and CDR2 SYGVKD come from the germline V gene. The V gene lost 3 bases and the J gene lost 5 bases, with 7 bases spanning the gap. This CDR3 comprises 12 residues. The CDR3 bases are TGTGCCATCAGTGAAAGACAGGAGACCCAGTACTTC. Amino acids: CAISERQETQYF.

This clonotype has a handful of counts. V usage is TRBV7-6 and J usage is TRBJ2-7, with 10 bases fitting TRBD2. The junction had 8 bases not matched to a gene; V was cut back by 1 base and J by 2 bases. The CDR3 consists of 17 residues. Germline CDR1 reads SGHVS; CDR2 reads FNYEAQ. The CDR3 DNA reads as TGTGCCAGCAGCTTAGGGGCTAGCGGGGGAATCACCTACGAGCAGTACTTC. This encodes CASSLGASGGITYEQYF.

The CDR3 sequence is CASSVGGSGANNEQYF. In DNA form, the CDR3 reads TGTGCCAGCAGCGTAGGGGGTAGCGGGGCTAACAATGAGCAGTACTTC. This chain links TRBV9 with TRBJ2-7, with 8 bases matching TRBD2. V shed 0 bases, J shed 7 bases, and the junction held 12 bases outside the gene matches. The germline gives CDR1 SGDLS, CDR2 YYNGEE. CDR3 size: 16 residues.

The table lists this clonotype with a few counts. This chain uses TRBV10-3 with TRBJ2-7; tentatively, D is TRBD1 (6 bases). This CDR3 has 14 residues. V lost 2 bases to trimming and J lost 4 bases, with 12 bases between them. Germline assignment: CDR1 ENHRY and CDR2 SYGVKD. The CDR3 reads CAISEGQGHYEQYF. In DNA, the CDR3 is TGTGCCATCAGTGAGGGGCAGGGGCATTACGAGCAGTACTTC.

The V and J genes are TRBV27 and TRBJ1-4; tentative D call: TRBD1 (6 bases). Germline assignment: CDR1 MNHEY and CDR2 SMNVEV (reference sequence). V was clipped by 7 bases and J by 0 bases, with 9 bases between them. The CDR3 totals 14 residues. CDR3 protein: CASTSGATNEKLFF. CDR3 nucleotide sequence: TGTGCCAGCACTTCAGGGGCAACTAATGAAAAACTGTTTTTT.

The chain links TRBV15 to TRBJ1-1; no reliable D call. This CDR3 comprises 12 residues. Germline CDR1 LNHNV, CDR2 YYDKDF (reference sequence). With 5 bases removed from V and 8 bases from J, the gap between germline ends came to 12 bases. DNA for the CDR3: TGTGCCACCAGCTCGCAGTTCTCGGAAGCTTTCTTT. Translating it yields CATSSQFSEAFF.

The genes are TRBV9 and TRBJ2-7; TRBD1 is a possible D gene (5 bases). CDR3 size: 12 residues. Germline-derived CDR1 and CDR2 are SGDLS and YYNGEE. The ends were cut back, 4 bases at V and 5 bases at J, with 10 bases in the middle. CDR3 nucleotides: TGTGCCAGCAGCTCTACAGGCCACGAGCAGTACTTC. Protein: CASSSTGHEQYF. The full variable domain, rest sourced from reference TRBV9 and TRBJ2-7, is DSGVTQTPKHLITATGQRVTLRCSPRSGDLSVYWYQQSLDQGLQFLIQYYNGEERAKGNILERFSAQQFPDLHSELNLSSLELGDSALYFCASSSTGHEQYFGPGTRLTVT.